Reported below is one T cell receptor (beta chain). This record belongs to a study of CD8+CD57+ T cells in acquired aplastic anemia. TCR beta VDJ combinations and CDR3 sequences were profiled from genomic DNA. From the reads, TCRdb called clonotypes with MiXCR, one entry per CDR3 protein. This table holds over 200,000 distinct CDR3 sequences, around 63% found once. Germline V gives CDR1 SQVTM, CDR2 ANQGSEA. The CDR3 runs 13 residues. Trimming stripped 4 bases from V and 6 bases from J, with 12 bases between. The sequence came from a human donor in good health. Sequencing used sorted CD4+, CD8+, or CD8+CD57+ T cells (not recorded which) from PBMCs. The chain carries TRBV29-1 and TRBJ2-2, with a weak D call TRBD2 (5 bases). CDR3 sequence reads: CSVAEGLAGELFF. CDR3 sequence (DNA): TGCAGCGTTGCCGAGGGTCTGGCCGGGGAGCTGTTTTTT.